Below are 16 T cell receptor beta chains sequenced from a single sample in a study of blood T cell repertoires in COVID-19. TCRdb's copy holds only in-frame clones and misses some; the assay was immunoSEQ multiplex PCR. Here the sample spans roughly 280,000 clones, around four fifths being singletons. The sequenced material came from peripheral blood. The receptor source for this set is a man in his sixties with acute or convalescent COVID-19.

The rearrangement uses TRBV19 and TRBJ2-1, with D unclear. Trimming took off 6 bases at V and 4 bases at J, with 7 bases between the two ends. There are 12 residues in the CDR3. Germline values: CDR1 LNHDA, CDR2 SQIVND (reference sequence). CDR3 nucleotide sequence: TGTGCCAGTAGCCTCGTGTACAATGAGCAGTTCTTC. It specifies CASSLVYNEQFF.

The V call is TRBV13, the J call TRBJ2-7; D gene uncertain. In germline, CDR1 is PRHDT, CDR2 FYEKMQ (reference sequence). The CDR3 has 11 residues. The V end lost 4 bases, the J end lost 6 bases, and 7 bases lay between the germline ends. The CDR3 coding sequence is TGTGCCAGCAGCTCCGGTTCCGAGCAGTACTTC. Protein sequence: CASSSGSEQYF.

The V gene is TRBV24-1, the J gene TRBJ2-7, with D perhaps matching TRBD1 (6 bases). CDR1 is KGHDR and CDR2 is SFDVKD in the germline V gene. The CDR3 covers 13 residues. Trimming shortened V by 4 bases and J by 3 bases, and 9 bases separated the two germline ends. The CDR3 DNA sequence: TGTGCCACCAGTGACCGGACAGTCTACGAGCAGTACTTC. Protein: CATSDRTVYEQYF.

The V call is TRBV25-1, the J call TRBJ1-1; D possibly corresponds to TRBD1 (5 bases). Germline-derived CDR1 and CDR2 are MGHDK and SYGVNS. The length of the CDR3 is 14 residues. V dropped 10 bases and J dropped 3 bases, with 18 bases sitting between them. The CDR3 here is CATKPTARDTEAFF. Written as DNA, the CDR3 is TGTGCCACTAAACCGACAGCTAGGGACACTGAAGCTTTCTTT.

This chain joins TRBV10-3 and TRBJ2-1; 7 positions agree with TRBD2. The length of the CDR3 is 14 residues. Germline CDR1 is ENHRY and CDR2 is SYGVKD. With 6 bases clipped from V and 6 bases from J, the junction kept 8 bases outside the gene matches. The CDR3 sequence: CAIRLTSPSNEQFF. DNA for the CDR3: TGTGCCATCAGATTGACTAGCCCAAGCAATGAGCAGTTCTTC.

This clone has just one count. CDR3 protein: CASSTMSPGKNTEAFF. Here the CDR3 DNA reads TGTGCCAGCAGCACCATGAGCCCGGGTAAGAACACTGAAGCTTTCTTT. The chain uses TRBV21-1 and TRBJ1-1. TRBV21-1 is labeled a pseudogene. This CDR3 has 16 residues.

The rearrangement joins TRBV7-9 to TRBJ1-1; no clear D gene. The CDR3 consists of 15 residues. V was clipped by 4 bases and J by 3 bases, with 15 bases between them. Germline V gives CDR1 SEHNR, CDR2 FQNEAQ (reference sequence). The CDR3 bases are TGTGCCAGCAGCTCTGGGCCCAAAAGACACACTGAAGCTTTCTTT. It codes for CASSSGPKRHTEAFF.

The J gene is TRBJ2-1, the V gene TRBV18; D is possibly TRBD1 (6 bases). The CDR3 is 17 amino acids. CDR1 is KGHSH and CDR2 is LQKENI in the germline V gene. V lost 2 bases and J 2 bases, leaving 16 bases between the germline ends. DNA for the CDR3: TGTGCCAGCTCACCAAGGGCACAGGGAATAACCTACAATGAGCAGTTCTTC. It codes for CASSPRAQGITYNEQFF.

In DNA form, the CDR3 reads TGTGCCAGCAGCCGCGACAGGGGCAACACCGGGGAGCTGTTTTTT. It yields the protein CASSRDRGNTGELFF. The chain links TRBV27 to TRBJ2-2; TRBD1 agrees at 8 bases. Germline trimming cut 6 bases from V and 2 bases from J; bases unmatched to any gene: 5. Germline CDR1 MNHEY, CDR2 SMNVEV (reference sequence). There are 15 residues in the CDR3.

This rearrangement joins TRBV6-6 to TRBJ2-3; TRBD1 might be the D (5 bases). Trimming pared 5 bases from V and 2 bases from J, leaving 20 bases between. Germline loops: CDR1 MNHNY, CDR2 SVGAGI (reference sequence). CDR3 size: 17 residues. CDR3 region: CASSHRQKAAHTDTQYF. The CDR3 DNA follows: TGTGCCAGCAGTCACAGACAGAAAGCAGCCCACACAGATACGCAGTATTTT.

This clone was detected a few times. This chain joins TRBV28 and TRBJ1-2; 8 bases line up with TRBD1. Germline loops: CDR1 MDHEN, CDR2 SYDVKM. This CDR3 is built from 13 residues. V lost 7 bases to trimming and J lost 8 bases; unmatched junction nucleotides: 9. The CDR3: CASTQGASGGYTF. CDR3 DNA sequence: TGTGCCAGCACTCAGGGGGCATCGGGAGGCTACACCTTC.

The chain joins TRBV7-2 to TRBJ2-1, with TRBD1 identical over 7 bases. Losses at the gene ends were 5 bases for V and 2 bases for J; bases not matched to a gene: 9. Per germline, CDR1 SGHTA and CDR2 FQGNSA. The CDR3 runs 16 residues. The CDR3 bases are TGTGCCAGCAGCGCGATGGGCAGGGGGACCTACAATGAGCAGTTCTTC. It encodes CASSAMGRGTYNEQFF.

Comments on this clone: Compared with germline, one end of the junction differs, possibly owing to a read error. This rearrangement joins TRBV7-7 to TRBJ2-5; 10 bases match TRBD2. This CDR3 has 16 residues. The germline V gene has CDR1 SSHAT and CDR2 FNYEAQ (reference sequence). The CDR3, as DNA: TGTGCTAGCATCTCCCCGAAGACTAGCGGGCAAGAGACCCAGTACTTC. This encodes CASISPKTSGQETQYF.

The chain uses TRBV11-1 and TRBJ2-3; TRBD2 agrees at 9 bases. The CDR3 covers 16 residues. V shed 5 bases and J 0 bases; nucleotides not matched to a gene: 6. CDR1 SGHAT and CDR2 FQDESV come from the germline V gene (reference sequence). The CDR3: CASSLRSGRSTDTQYF. In DNA form, the CDR3 reads TGTGCCAGCAGCCTCCGTAGCGGGAGAAGCACAGATACGCAGTATTTT.

This clone came up once. The chain uses TRBV7-2 and TRBJ2-7; 10 positions match TRBD2. This CDR3 is built from 17 residues. Germline trimming cut 3 bases from V and 0 bases from J; bases unmatched to any gene: 8. Germline lookup yields CDR1 SGHTA and CDR2 FQGNSA. The CDR3 is CASSFRPASGSSYEQYF. CDR3 bases: TGTGCCAGCAGCTTTCGCCCCGCTAGCGGGAGCTCCTACGAGCAGTACTTC.

V is TRBV4-2 and J is TRBJ2-2, with TRBD1 as a possible D gene (6 bases). This CDR3 spans 16 amino acids. Deletions cut 0 bases from V and 4 bases from J, with 12 bases between. The germline V gene encodes CDR1 LGHNA and CDR2 YNFKEQ. CDR3 amino acids: CASSQEAVRGTGELFF. The CDR3 coding sequence is TGTGCCAGCAGCCAAGAGGCGGTCAGGGGCACCGGGGAGCTGTTTTTT.